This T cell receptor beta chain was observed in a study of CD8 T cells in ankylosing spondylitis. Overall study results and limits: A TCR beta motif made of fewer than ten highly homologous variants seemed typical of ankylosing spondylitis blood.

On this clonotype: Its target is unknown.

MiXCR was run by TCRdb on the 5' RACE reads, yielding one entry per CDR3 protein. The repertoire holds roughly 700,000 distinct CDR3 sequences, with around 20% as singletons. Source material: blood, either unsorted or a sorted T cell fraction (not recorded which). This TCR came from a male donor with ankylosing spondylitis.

CDR3 DNA: TGTGCCAGCAGTTTGCACGGAGGGACAGATACGCAGTATTTT. Protein sequence: CASSLHGGTDTQYF. The chain carries TRBV28 and TRBJ2-3; the D gene is possibly TRBD2 (6 bases). The CDR3 extends over 14 amino acids. Trimming cost V 3 bases and J 3 bases, with 10 bases left between them. The germline V gene encodes CDR1 MDHEN and CDR2 SYDVKM. The full variable domain, rest sourced from reference TRBV28 and TRBJ2-3, is DVKVTQSSRYLVKRTGEKVFLECVQDMDHENMFWYRQDPGLGLRLIYFSYDVKMKEKGDIPEGYSVSREKKERFSLILESASTNQTSMYLCASSLHGGTDTQYFGPGTRLTVL.